This TCR beta chain was sequenced during a study of blood T cell repertoires in COVID-19. Study-level information: The origin of the acute and convalescent COVID-19 samples was the United States, Italy and Spain. T cells, B-cell-depleted T cells, or PBMCs provided the cDNA or gDNA that served as material.

Germline values: CDR1 SGHVS, CDR2 FQNEAQ. The germline V and J ends were trimmed by 2 bases and 3 bases, with 16 bases remaining between them. The CDR3 covers 17 residues. As handled by the study authors: Estimation of nucleated cell counts was performed using reference gene primer amplification. Only in-frame clones appear in the TCRdb table, and some are missing; sequencing was by immunoSEQ multiplex PCR. D and trimming come from the DNA, and the V and J calls and clone size come from that table. The sample records 25,000 to 35,000 clones, 68% being singletons. Sequenced input: peripheral blood. The genes are TRBV7-8 and TRBJ2-2; a weak D match, TRBD1 (6 bases). This clonotype was sampled from a human donor in a cohort sampled during active COVID-19. The CDR3: CASSLTRQGLDTGELFF. The DNA for the CDR3 is TGTGCCAGCAGCTTAACCCGCCAGGGGCTTGACACCGGGGAGCTGTTTTTT. The full variable domain, with the rest looked up from reference TRBV7-8 and TRBJ2-2, is GAGVSQSPRYKVAKRGQDVALRCDPISGHVSLFWYQQALGQGPEFLTYFQNEAQLDKSGLPSDRFFAERPEGSVSTLKIQRTQQEDSAVYLCASSLTRQGLDTGELFFGEGSRLTVL.